One T cell receptor beta chain is described in this entry. Its target is not known. Unique molecular identifiers were present in the TCR beta cDNA libraries. TCRdb re-derived calls from the PCR reads in MiXCR, one entry per CDR3 protein. Among under 900,000 distinct CDR3 sequences listed, roughly half were seen once. These data are taken from a study of post-analysis software for immune sequencing data. This CDR3 region has 13 residues. With 4 bases removed from V and 12 bases from J, the gap between germline ends came to 16 bases. Germline-derived CDR1 and CDR2 are SGHNT and YYREEE (reference sequence). Study-level findings and limits: About 5 TRBV segments were significantly more frequent in patients than in controls. TRBV5-6, TRBV5-1 and TRBV20-1 were among these segments.

The chain couples TRBV5-4 to TRBJ1-4; maybe TRBD1 (5 bases). Sequencing used blood. The clonotype comes from a girl aged 5 to 17 with multiple sclerosis. The CDR3 DNA is TGTGCCAGCAGCCACCGGGACCTTAGGGAACTGTTTTTT. Its translation: CASSHRDLRELFF.